Each of the 24 T cell receptor beta chains below was sequenced from the same sample in a study of T cell changes during pregnancy in multiple sclerosis (dated by TCRdb to the late 2010s). The library relied on the immunoSEQ multiplex PCR assay. The table was pulled from immuneACCESS by TCRdb, which kept in-frame rearrangements only. Such tables lose some clones; where checked, under half of the loss comes from unresolved V genes, and the rest has no known cause. The sample table shows about 64,000 clones, and about 90% are seen once. The ten largest clones take up less than 2.5% of the sample. The material was peripheral blood, obtained in the second trimester of pregnancy. The receptor source for this set is a female donor in good health, enrolled as a control in a pregnancy study.

This chain connects TRBV18 to TRBJ2-2; 10 bases are a match to TRBD2. Germline V lookup: CDR1 KGHSH, CDR2 LQKENI. Germline trimming cut 4 bases from V and 4 bases from J; bases unmatched to any gene: 9. This CDR3 is built from 17 residues. In DNA, the CDR3 is TGTGCCAGCTCACTAGCCAGCGGGAGGGCCGGCACCGGGGAGCTGTTTTTT. This gives the protein CASSLASGRAGTGELFF.

The gene calls are TRBV6-5 and TRBJ2-7; TRBD1 agrees at 9 bases. In germline, CDR1 is MNHEY, CDR2 SVGAGI. CDR3 length equals 15 residues. After removal of 6 bases from V and 5 bases from J, the junction contained 11 bases not matched to a gene. The CDR3 region is CASRPQDRGVHEQYF. The CDR3 DNA follows: TGTGCCAGCAGACCTCAGGACAGGGGCGTCCACGAGCAGTACTTC.

This sequence joins TRBV4-1 and TRBJ1-1; 9 bases map to TRBD1. Germline V CDR1 and CDR2: MGHRA, YSYEKL. V lost 4 bases and J lost 0; bases outside the gene matches: 3. The CDR3 totals 15 residues. CDR3 region: CASSPGQGMNTEAFF. DNA for the CDR3: TGCGCCAGCAGCCCCGGACAGGGGATGAACACTGAAGCTTTCTTT.

The chain couples TRBV5-5 to TRBJ1-1, with D perhaps TRBD1 (5 bases). Germline values: CDR1 SGHKS, CDR2 YYEKEE (reference sequence). The V gene lost 6 bases and the J gene lost 0 bases, with 12 bases spanning the gap. This CDR3 contains 14 residues. In DNA form, the CDR3 reads TGTGCCAGCATCCAGGACACAATGAACACTGAAGCTTTCTTT. This sequence encodes CASIQDTMNTEAFF.

The chain recombines TRBV2 with TRBJ2-7, with D unclear. The CDR3 length is 11 residues. The V gene's germline CDR1 is SNHLY and CDR2 FYNNEI. V was trimmed by 4 bases and J by 4 bases, leaving 5 bases between them. The CDR3: CASSAGYEQYF. CDR3 nucleotide sequence: TGTGCCAGCAGTGCCGGGTACGAGCAGTACTTC.

The chain recombines TRBV11-2 with TRBJ1-1, with D unclear. With 2 bases removed from V and 0 bases from J, the gap between germline ends came to 10 bases. Germline V gene sequence: CDR1 SGHAT, CDR2 FQNNGV. CDR3 size: 15 residues. The CDR3 protein is CASSLNRELNTEAFF. As DNA, the CDR3 is TGTGCCAGCAGCTTAAACCGCGAGCTGAACACTGAAGCTTTCTTT.

The gene calls are TRBV5-1 and TRBJ1-1; D may be TRBD1 (5 bases). The CDR3 is made up of 18 amino acids. Germline V gene sequence: CDR1 SGHRS, CDR2 YFSETQ. Trimming pared 0 bases from V and 0 bases from J, leaving 18 bases between. CDR3 residues: CASSLALYRTRMNTEAFF. The DNA of the CDR3 is TGCGCCAGCAGCTTGGCTCTCTACAGGACAAGGATGAACACTGAAGCTTTCTTT. Full variable domain (missing parts from reference TRBV5-1 and TRBJ1-1): KAGVTQTPRYLIKTRGQQVTLSCSPISGHRSVSWYQQTPGQGLQFLFEYFSETQRNKGNFPGRFSGRQFSNSRSEMNVSTLELGDSALYLCASSLALYRTRMNTEAFFGQGTRLTVV.

This clone was seen a handful of times. This rearrangement joins TRBV30 to TRBJ2-2; the match to TRBD2 covers 8 bases. V lost 5 bases, J lost 0 bases, and 2 bases stayed unmatched. CDR1 is GTSNPN and CDR2 is SVGIG in the germline V gene (reference sequence). This CDR3 is built from 14 residues. DNA for the CDR3: TGTGCCTGGGGAGCGGGGGCGAACACCGGGGAGCTGTTTTTT. Encoded protein: CAWGAGANTGELFF.

J is TRBJ2-5 and V is TRBV5-1, with TRBD2 matching over 15 bases. The CDR3 sequence is 18 residues long. Germline V gives CDR1 SGHRS, CDR2 YFSETQ. J gave up 4 bases and V 4 bases, and 11 bases lay outside the gene matches. The CDR3, as DNA: TGCGCCAGCAGCAGACGGGGACTAGCGGGAGGAGGGGCAGAGACCCAGTACTTC. Protein sequence: CASSRRGLAGGGAETQYF.

This chain connects TRBV19 to TRBJ2-1, with 8 positions matching TRBD1. CDR1 and CDR2 from the germline V gene are LNHDA and SQIVND (reference sequence). This CDR3 comprises 14 residues. V trimming: 3 bases; J trimming: 8 bases; junction bases outside the gene matches: 6. The CDR3: CASSMGRGRHEQFF. The CDR3 coding sequence is TGTGCCAGTAGTATGGGCAGGGGGCGCCATGAGCAGTTCTTC.

The chain combines TRBV19 with TRBJ1-1; possibly TRBD1 for D (5 bases). The CDR3 extends over 14 amino acids. With 3 bases removed from V and 4 bases from J, the gap between germline ends came to 12 bases. Germline CDR1 LNHDA, CDR2 SQIVND (reference sequence). CDR3 nucleotide sequence: TGTGCCAGTAGTATTTCAGGGATTGGCACTGAAGCTTTCTTT. Amino acid sequence: CASSISGIGTEAFF.

The chain combines TRBV6-5 with TRBJ2-1; a possible D gene is TRBD2 (5 bases). The ends were cut back, 6 bases at V and 4 bases at J, with 13 bases in the middle. CDR3 length equals 14 residues. From germline, CDR1 is MNHEY and CDR2 SVGAGI. CDR3 sequence: CASSPDSVYNEQFF. For the CDR3, the DNA is TGTGCCAGCAGCCCGGACTCGGTTTACAATGAGCAGTTCTTC.

CDR3 coding DNA: TGCGCCAGCAGCTTGGGATTCGCTACTAGCACAGATACGCAGTATTTT. Translation: CASSLGFATSTDTQYF. This sequence joins TRBV5-1 and TRBJ2-3; the D is unclear. The CDR3 loop spans 16 amino acids. CDR1 SGHRS and CDR2 YFSETQ come from the germline V gene. V lost 0 bases, J lost 0 bases, and 11 bases lay in between.

The gene calls are TRBV28 and TRBJ2-1; D perhaps matches TRBD2 (6 bases). V lost 5 bases and J 10 bases, leaving 12 bases between the germline ends. Germline loops: CDR1 MDHEN, CDR2 SYDVKM. The CDR3 runs to 12 residues. The CDR3 DNA reads as TGTGCCAGCAGTCACGGTCTAGCGGAGCAGTTCTTC. Protein product: CASSHGLAEQFF. Based on the CDR3 plus reference TRBV28 and TRBJ2-1, the full variable domain is DVKVTQSSRYLVKRTGEKVFLECVQDMDHENMFWYRQDPGLGLRLIYFSYDVKMKEKGDIPEGYSVSREKKERFSLILESASTNQTSMYLCASSHGLAEQFFGPGTRLTVL.

This clone was seen only once. The rearrangement joins TRBV18 to TRBJ1-1; 12 bases are a match to TRBD1. Germline V gene lookup returns CDR1 KGHSH and CDR2 LQKENI. The CDR3 runs 17 residues. Trimming removed 2 bases from V and 3 bases from J; junction bases left unmatched: 7. CDR3 nucleotides: TGTGCCAGCTCACCAGGGACAGGGGGCGCGGGGTACACTGAAGCTTTCTTT. Protein product: CASSPGTGGAGYTEAFF.

The gene calls are TRBV9 and TRBJ2-5, with TRBD2 matching over 11 bases. The CDR3 totals 17 residues. CDR1 is SGDLS and CDR2 is YYNGEE in the germline V gene. Trimming removed 0 bases from V and 3 bases from J; junction bases left unmatched: 7. CDR3 sequence reads: CASSVDGTSGLKETQYF. The DNA for the CDR3 is TGTGCCAGCAGCGTAGACGGGACTAGCGGACTCAAAGAGACCCAGTACTTC.

The V and J genes are TRBV7-3 and TRBJ2-1, with 8 bases aligning to TRBD2. With V trimmed by 6 bases and J by 6 bases, 10 bases remained unmatched. This CDR3 spans 15 amino acids. The germline gives CDR1 SGHTA, CDR2 FQGTGA. CDR3 protein: CASSPGGASRNEQFF. CDR3 nucleotide sequence: TGTGCCAGCAGTCCGGGGGGGGCATCTCGCAATGAGCAGTTCTTC. The entire variable domain, with the rest obtained from reference TRBV7-3 and TRBJ2-1, is as follows: GAGVSQTPSNKVTEKGKYVELRCDPISGHTALYWYRQSLGQGPEFLIYFQGTGAADDSGLPNDRFFAVRPEGSVSTLKIQRTERGDSAVYLCASSPGGASRNEQFFGPGTRLTVL.

The chain recombines TRBV27 with TRBJ2-7; perhaps TRBD1 as D (6 bases). Trimming stripped 0 bases from V and 3 bases from J, with 15 bases between. The CDR3 spans 16 residues. The germline V gene encodes CDR1 MNHEY and CDR2 SMNVEV (reference sequence). The CDR3, as DNA: TGTGCCAGCAGTTTATCGCCCAGGACAGACCACTACGAGCAGTACTTC. The encoded protein is CASSLSPRTDHYEQYF.

This chain connects TRBV4-2 to TRBJ2-1; D is unclear. This CDR3 is built from 14 residues. The V gene's germline CDR1 is LGHNA and CDR2 YNFKEQ. V was cut by 0 bases and J by 6 bases, with 9 bases left in between. The CDR3 nucleotides are TGTGCCAGCAGCCAAGATCTAGGAATCAATGAGCAGTTCTTC. Translated, it gives CASSQDLGINEQFF.

The V call is TRBV5-8, the J call TRBJ2-7; TRBD1 aligns across 7 bases. CDR1 SGHTS and CDR2 YDEGEE come from the germline V gene. CDR3 size: 15 residues. The V gene end was trimmed by 4 bases and the J gene end by 3 bases; junction bases not matched to a gene: 10. The CDR3 reads CASSPTGLIFYEQYF. In DNA form, the CDR3 reads TGTGCCAGCAGCCCGACAGGGTTAATCTTCTACGAGCAGTACTTC.

In DNA form, the CDR3 reads TGTGCCAGCCGAGACAGGGCCAATCAGCCCCAGCATTTT. It specifies CASRDRANQPQHF. This chain joins TRBV6-1 and TRBJ1-5, with 7 positions matching TRBD1. Germline values: CDR1 MNHNS, CDR2 SASEGT. Trimming took 8 bases from V and 3 from J; bases not matched to a gene: 4. The CDR3 is 13 residues long.

V is TRBV6-5 and J is TRBJ1-1, with 9 positions matching TRBD1. Trimming took 11 bases from V and 3 from J; bases not matched to a gene: 10. The CDR3 covers 14 residues. Germline V gene lookup returns CDR1 MNHEY and CDR2 SVGAGI. The CDR3 loop reads CASLRDRVDTEAFF. In DNA, the CDR3 is TGTGCCTCACTCCGGGACAGGGTGGACACTGAAGCTTTCTTT.

The chain links TRBV5-4 to TRBJ1-2; 8 nucleotides agree with TRBD1. Germline V gene lookup returns CDR1 SGHNT and CDR2 YYREEE (reference sequence). There are 14 residues in the CDR3. The V segment lost 5 bases and the J segment 2 bases; nucleotides outside the gene matches: 5. CDR3 residues: CASSSGQGNYGYTF. As DNA, the CDR3 is TGTGCCAGCAGTTCAGGACAGGGCAACTATGGCTACACCTTC.

The rearrangement uses TRBV15 and TRBJ2-1; the D gene is possibly TRBD2 (6 bases). The V end was cut by 8 bases, the J end by 6 bases, with 11 bases between. Germline loops: CDR1 LNHNV, CDR2 YYDKDF (reference sequence). CDR3 size: 12 residues. The CDR3 nucleotides read TGTGCCACCGGACTGGGGGGCAATGAGCAGTTCTTC. Its translation is CATGLGGNEQFF.